This entry describes one T cell receptor (beta chain). This entry belongs to a study of PD-1 blockade in classical Hodgkin lymphoma. Time point of the sample: cycle 4 day 1 (C4D1), after 6 weeks of nivolumab. Brentuximab vedotin exposure varied, and every patient relapsed after autologous stem cell transplantation. Sequencing used immunoSEQ multiplex PCR; TCRdb keeps in-frame clones, though not all of them. The sample holds about 93,000 clones, over 75% seen once. This CDR3 is 13 amino acids long. Trimming removed 5 bases at V and 5 bases at J, with 13 bases between. Germline CDR1 and CDR2: MNHEY and SVGAGI.

Sample: peripheral blood mononuclear cells (PBMCs), taken before the fourth cycle of nivolumab. The sequence was obtained from a human donor with classical Hodgkin lymphoma. The chain combines TRBV6-5 with TRBJ2-7, with a weak D call TRBD2 (6 bases). DNA of the CDR3: TGTGCCAGCAGTGAGACTAGTAGAGACGAGCAGTACTTC. Its protein is CASSETSRDEQYF.